Sequencing of this TCR beta chain was carried out in a study of naive and memory T cell subsets (dated by TCRdb to between 2016 and 2019). In the study overall: Sorted naive and memory T cell subsets from peripheral blood were analyzed in the study using a UMI-based, open-source pipeline for TCR alpha and beta sequencing. The results of the functional CMV T cell responses matched the IgG serology results in every case. RNA was DNase-treated and reverse transcribed with TCR constant-region primers, mostly using SuperScript III. Paper-wide results and their limitations: Gini index rose and Shannon and inverse Simpson diversity fell from naive through CM, EM and EMRA in both CD4 and CD8 cells. A few larger clonotypes were present in naive repertoires, especially CD8 naive repertoires, and these clonotypes were possibly memory cells re-expressing CD45RA. The repertoire findings for the naive and memory subsets could not be validated, as no ground truth was available. A power law was followed by TCR abundance, with an exponent that differed between naive and memory subsets but was consistent across the three individuals. Clonotypes were defined as single alpha or beta chain sequences, not paired alpha/beta receptors. After error correction, only a single occurrence was seen for over 95% of naive TCR sequences, so much steeper abundance distributions were produced than in memory subsets. RNA-based TCR counts may be influenced by expression changes linked to T cell activation and differentiation.

Taken from the germline V gene, the CDR1 and CDR2 loops are ENHRY and SYGVKD. The CDR3 starts with the cysteine, ends with the phenylalanine, and has 16 residues. Of the read, only the CDR3 DNA is kept; its 48 bases are in frame from base 1. V and J are trimmed by 8 bases and 0 bases, and the gene matches miss 12 bases of the junction. From the second PCR step on, the TCR alpha and beta chain libraries were amplified in separate reactions. Donor CMV status was determined by IFNgamma production from CD4+ T cells after overnight stimulation of fresh PBMCs with CMV viral lysate. Miltenyi beads were used first to positively select CD4 T cells, and CD8 T cells were then positively selected from the CD4-negative fraction. Cells were stained for CD3, CD4, CD8, CD45RA, CD27 and a live/dead dye and were sorted on a BD Aria II into four subsets based on CD45RA and CD27. A few healthy volunteers provided blood, and the blood of each volunteer was split into CD4 and CD8 T cells and then into four differentiation subsets. Approximately 120 ml of peripheral blood was drawn per donor, and PBMC were isolated by Ficoll-Paque PLUS density-gradient centrifugation. Sorted cells were lysed in RLT buffer, after which RNA was extracted using a Qiagen RNeasy kit and stored at -80 degrees C.

Libraries came from UMI-ligation and nested PCR. The beta constant-region primer was an equimolar mix of two oligonucleotides covering both TRBC1 and TRBC2. Four rounds of PCR were used to amplify ligated cDNA, with nested alpha and beta constant-region primers being used together with the SP2 primer. A single-stranded oligonucleotide carrying the SP2 primer and a 12-nucleotide UMI was ligated to the 3' end of the cDNA by T4 RNA ligase 1. Incubation of the ligation reaction lasted about 18-24 hours at 16 degrees C. PCR2 was typically run as a SYBR Green qPCR and stopped at a predetermined threshold to prevent over-amplification. Agencourt AMPure XP magnetic beads were used for all purifications after the first. Library quantification was done by Qubit, followed by a TapeStation check on which the main peak was expected at around 650 bp. Pooled libraries were sequenced on an Illumina MiSeq with v2 2x251 paired-end kits, typically giving about 0.95-2.2 million reads per sample. Each sample's library went into the pool at 4 to 5 nM, and roughly 4.5-8% PhiX was added to help with cluster recognition. In the paper's pipeline: V and J genes were assigned to Demultiplexor-processed FASTQ reads by Decombinator through tag matching, with a single base-pair mismatch being allowed. Collapsinator relied on UMIs to fix sequencing errors as well as frequency errors caused by PCR heterogeneity. TCRs were translated and CDR3s were extracted from the conserved cysteine to the FGXG phenylalanine by CDR3Translator, with non-productive sequences being flagged. Gini, Shannon entropy and inverse Simpson indices were calculated on repertoires subsampled to equal numbers of UMI-defined TCRs. Clonotype abundance distributions were fitted to a power law by maximum likelihood within the linear range. On one naive CD8 sample, the pipeline and MIGEC gave similar UMI counts, unique TCR numbers and clonal distributions. One analysis removed from the naive repertoire any naive TCRs that were also present in any memory subset from the same donor. The repertoires were searched for around 7,000 CMV-associated CDR3 sequences that had been compiled from VDJdb and a published dataset. Using fastp at Q25 and MiXCR, TCRdb reprocessed the public reads and kept productive beta chains. All rows with the same CDR3 protein become a single entry with the most common DNA and genes. Clone size and V and J calls follow TCRdb, not the original study. A total of roughly 150,000 distinct CDR3 sequences appear in this sample, 15% to 25% of them only once. Jointly, the top ten make up roughly 0.6% of the sample.

As for this clonotype: Its cognate antigen has yet to be identified. Base qualities are not at hand, and no much larger clone is one base apart.

The receptor was derived from a human donor in good health. The material sequenced was naive CD8+ T cells from blood. This specimen's cell subset or site label, per the study, means: naive T cells, CD45RA high CD27+. The chain links TRBV10-3 with TRBJ1-1; 7 middle bases align to TRBD1. The nucleotide sequence reads as follows: TGTGCCATCGCTACCGACAGGGAGAGGATGAACACTGAAGCTTTCTTT. This encodes CAIATDRERMNTEAFF.